The entry below gives a single T cell receptor (beta chain) sequence along with its context. The target antigen is unknown. The sample comes from a study of T cell responses to AZD1222 COVID-19 vaccine. Overall study results and limits: The donors showed a predominance of white British ancestry and of females, with possible underestimation of clonal diversity. Among AZD1222 vaccinees, only five or six were seropositive at baseline.

Assay used: immunoSEQ multiplex PCR; TCRdb lists only in-frame clones, some missing. This table has 120,000 to 150,000 clones, nearly 90% appearing once. Germline V gene lookup returns CDR1 SGHTA and CDR2 FQGNSA. Trimming cost V 5 bases and J 5 bases, with 13 bases left between them. The CDR3 contains 13 residues. This sequence joins TRBV7-2 and TRBJ2-7; D remains unclear. Sequencing was performed on peripheral blood, taken 28 days after the second dose of the MenACWY control vaccine. This TCR was recovered from an adult who received the MenACWY meningococcal vaccine as a control. The CDR3 reads CASSIRRNDEQYF. The CDR3 DNA is TGTGCCAGCAGCATTCGCCGGAATGACGAGCAGTACTTC.